The clone carrying this T cell receptor beta chain was observed a handful of times. Antigen unknown. The sample is drawn from a study of cytomegalovirus exposure and HLA in healthy donors. General study findings and limits: As immune exposure information, only CMV serostatus was available. The presence/absence work took it that sequencing depth was about the same across donors. Overall, 164 TCR beta chains were annotated as cytomegalovirus-associated. As was reported, the HLA-A and HLA-B alleles of most subjects were accurately predicted from TCR beta sequences.

The CDR3 is 15 residues long. Trimming cost V 0 bases and J 4 bases; bases outside gene matches: 5. Germline assignment: CDR1 GTSNPN and CDR2 SVGIG (reference sequence). Amplification used 60 Vbeta primers and 13 Jbeta primers. This table comes from immunoSEQ multiplex PCR, and its TCRdb copy is limited to in-frame clones, with some not included. The sample lists roughly 110,000 clones, about four fifths occurring once. The chain joins TRBV30 to TRBJ2-1; 8 bases match TRBD2. This clonotype was sampled from a woman aged 18 to 35 in good health and CMV-seropositive. Specimen: PBMCs. This CDR3 reads CAWSVKGGRYNEQFF. The CDR3 DNA is TGTGCCTGGAGTGTAAAGGGCGGGAGGTACAATGAGCAGTTCTTC.